Presented here are 5 T cell receptor beta chains from one specimen sequenced in a study of CD8+ T cells in alopecia areata. Reverse transcribed after extraction, RNA yielded cDNA as the sequencing template. The protocol was immunoSEQ multiplex PCR, while the TCRdb copy is restricted to in-frame clones and leaves out a portion. The data hold over 150,000 clones, with approximately 53% observed a single time. Source material: CD8+ T cells sorted from blood. The receptors were gathered from a human donor in good health.

V usage is TRBV4-1 and J usage is TRBJ1-1, with a possible D match to TRBD1 (5 bases). Per germline, CDR1 MGHRA and CDR2 YSYEKL. V gave up 3 bases and J gave up 2 bases, with 13 bases separating them. The CDR3 is 15 amino acids. The CDR3 here is CASSQGPGGNTEAFF. The CDR3 coding sequence is TGCGCCAGCAGCCAGGGCCCGGGGGGAAACACTGAAGCTTTCTTT.

This clone was observed a few times. V and J are TRBV15 and TRBJ2-1, with TRBD2 as a possible D gene (7 bases). Trimming pared 4 bases from V and 7 bases from J, leaving 14 bases between. CDR3 size: 14 residues. Per the germline V gene, CDR1 is LNHNV and CDR2 is YYDKDF (reference sequence). As DNA, the CDR3 is TGTGCCACCAGCACCCGGGGGGCAGGGAATGAGCAGTTCTTC. It yields the protein CATSTRGAGNEQFF.

This chain connects TRBV7-9 to TRBJ2-3; weak D call: TRBD2 (5 bases). Germline CDR1 and CDR2: SEHNR and FQNEAQ (reference sequence). Trimming took off 8 bases at V and 1 base at J, with 13 bases between the two ends. The CDR3 contains 14 residues. CDR3 in amino acids: CASGKRRRTDTQYF. The CDR3 DNA is TGTGCCAGCGGGAAGCGGAGACGCACAGATACGCAGTATTTT.

V gene TRBV14 combines with J gene TRBJ2-1; the D call may be TRBD1 or TRBD2 (6 bases each). The germline gives CDR1 SGHDN, CDR2 FVKESK. The CDR3 has 15 amino acids. V was shortened by 2 bases and J by 9 bases, with 17 bases between the two germline ends. In DNA, the CDR3 is TGTGCCAGCAGCCAACTCGAGGGGGGTAGGGCTGAGCAGTTCTTC. This gives the protein CASSQLEGGRAEQFF.

V and J are TRBV25-1 and TRBJ2-5; 9 positions match TRBD2. CDR3 length equals 17 residues. The V and J ends lost 1 base and 1 base, in that order; junction bases with no gene match: 7. Germline lookup yields CDR1 MGHDK and CDR2 SYGVNS. The DNA of the CDR3 is TGTGCCAGCAGTGAATGGGGAGCGGGGGGCCTCCAAGAGACCCAGTACTTC. Its protein is CASSEWGAGGLQETQYF.